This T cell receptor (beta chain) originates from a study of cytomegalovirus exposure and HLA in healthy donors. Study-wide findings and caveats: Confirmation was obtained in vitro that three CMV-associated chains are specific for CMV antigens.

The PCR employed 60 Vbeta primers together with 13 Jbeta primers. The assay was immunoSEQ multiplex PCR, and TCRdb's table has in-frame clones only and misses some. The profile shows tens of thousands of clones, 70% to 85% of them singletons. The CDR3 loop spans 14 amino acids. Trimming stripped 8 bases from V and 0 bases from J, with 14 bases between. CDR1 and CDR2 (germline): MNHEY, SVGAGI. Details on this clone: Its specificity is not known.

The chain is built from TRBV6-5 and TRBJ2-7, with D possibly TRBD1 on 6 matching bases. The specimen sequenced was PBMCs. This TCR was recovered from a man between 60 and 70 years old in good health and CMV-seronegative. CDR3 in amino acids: CASCPDRSSYEQYF. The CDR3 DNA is TGTGCCAGCTGCCCCGACAGGAGCTCCTACGAGCAGTACTTC.